This T cell receptor (beta chain) emerged from a study of shared clonotypes between healthy human individuals. Profiling relied on immunoSEQ multiplex PCR, and the TCRdb table lists in-frame clones only, not all of them. Of about 2.4 million clones listed, more than 90% are singletons. The sequence was collected from a man aged 18 to 30 in good health. The specimen sequenced was naive CD4+ T cells sorted from blood. The subset denotes: CD45RA+ positively selected.

This chain's CDR3 is CASSPSGAGNTIYF. In DNA form, the CDR3 reads TGCGCCAGCAGCCCCAGCGGGGCTGGAAACACCATATATTTT. V usage is TRBV5-1 and J usage is TRBJ1-3; unclear D gene. V was trimmed by 4 bases and J by 2 bases, leaving 10 bases between them. This CDR3 is built from 14 residues. Germline CDR1 is SGHRS and CDR2 is YFSETQ.